This T cell receptor beta chain was documented in a study of blood T cell repertoires in COVID-19. About the research overall: Samples of COVID-19 (acute and convalescent) were obtained from the United States, Italy and Spain. From T cells, B-cell-depleted T cells, or PBMCs came the material, which was cDNA or gDNA.

Germline assignment: CDR1 SQVTM and CDR2 ANQGSEA. CDR3 length: 16 residues. The junction had 9 bases not matched to a gene; V was cut back by 2 bases and J by 1 base. As processed by the authors: How many nucleated cells were present was estimated from reference gene primer amplification. This table comes from immunoSEQ multiplex PCR, and its TCRdb copy is limited to in-frame clones, with some not included. The DNA gave D and trimming, while V, J and clone size come from that table. The data show around 69,000 clones, with less than 90% seen just once and 8.5% to 10% held by the top ten. The specimen sequenced was peripheral blood. The V call is TRBV29-1, the J call TRBJ2-5, with TRBD1 matching 8 bases. The sequence came from a man aged 50-59 years with active COVID-19. The chain's CDR3 is CSVERVQGAPQETQYF. CDR3 DNA sequence: TGCAGCGTTGAAAGGGTTCAGGGGGCCCCCCAAGAGACCCAGTACTTC.